Listed here are 8 T cell receptor beta chains from one sample, sequenced in a study of beta chain features in type 1 diabetes. These TCRs' antigens remain unknown. Findings of the study overall: In all four CD4+ subsets, TCRB CDR3 length was significantly, moderately reduced in type 1 diabetes.

As every portion of the isolated RNA was reverse transcribed, the sequencing read expressed TCRB transcripts. The method was immunoSEQ multiplex PCR; TCRdb's version includes in-frame clones alone and lacks a portion of them. The table records under 200,000 clones, around 8.4% of them present only once. Sequencing input: central memory CD4+ T cells from blood. These receptors were obtained from a woman aged 18-29 years with type 1 diabetes.

This rearrangement joins TRBV7-2 to TRBJ2-7; 11 bases line up with TRBD2. With V trimmed by 2 bases and J by 6 bases, 15 bases remained unmatched. The V gene's germline CDR1 is SGHTA and CDR2 FQGNSA. The CDR3 covers 18 residues. Written as DNA, the CDR3 is TGTGCCAGCAGCTTAATGCCGAAGGGGCTAGCGGGGGGATCCGAGCAGTACTTC. Translating gives CASSLMPKGLAGGSEQYF.

The genes are TRBV5-8 and TRBJ1-5; 9 positions match TRBD1. The trim removed 0 bases at V and 11 bases at J, leaving 9 bases unmatched. CDR3 length equals 15 residues. The germline gives CDR1 SGHTS, CDR2 YDEGEE. The CDR3 DNA follows: TGTGCCAGCAGCTTGGAAGGACAGGGGTTCACGTCCCAGCATTTT. Protein: CASSLEGQGFTSQHF. Filled out from reference TRBV5-8 and TRBJ1-5, the complete variable domain reads EAGVTQSPTHLIKTRGQQATLRCSPISGHTSVYWYQQALGLGLQFLLWYDEGEERNRGNFPPRFSGRQFPNYSSELNVNALELEDSALYLCASSLEGQGFTSQHFGDGTRLSIL.

This sequence joins TRBV7-3 and TRBJ2-5, with a weak D call TRBD2 (5 bases). CDR1 is SGHTA and CDR2 is FQGTGA in the germline V gene. The CDR3 consists of 13 residues. Trimming left V 5 bases short and J 5 bases short, with 12 bases between. The CDR3 nucleotides are TGTGCCAGCAGCCCCGGGATAAGGGAGACCCAGTACTTC. Protein sequence: CASSPGIRETQYF.

There are a few counts of this clone. V gene TRBV6-1 combines with J gene TRBJ1-1; 9 bases match TRBD1. In germline, CDR1 is MNHNS, CDR2 SASEGT. This CDR3 is 17 amino acids long. The ends lost 1 base at V and 5 bases at J; junction bases unmatched: 11. In nucleotides, the CDR3 is TGTGCCAGCAGTGAAGTACAGGGACAGGGAAGCAGGACTGAAGCTTTCTTT. It encodes CASSEVQGQGSRTEAFF.

This clone was seen more than once but under ten times. The rearrangement links TRBV11-2 to TRBJ2-7, with 9 nucleotides matching TRBD2. The CDR3 is 16 residues long. Germline assignment: CDR1 SGHAT and CDR2 FQNNGV. With V trimmed by 1 base and J by 0 bases, 4 bases remained unmatched. The CDR3 nucleotides read TGTGCCAGCAGCTTAGCGGCTAGCGGGGTCTCCTACGAGCAGTACTTC. It yields the protein CASSLAASGVSYEQYF.

V is TRBV5-5 and J is TRBJ2-5, with 9 nucleotides matching TRBD1. The CDR3 totals 14 residues. CDR1 is SGHKS, CDR2 YYEKEE, per germline (reference sequence). V trimming: 4 bases; J trimming: 7 bases; junction bases outside the gene matches: 8. In DNA, the CDR3 is TGTGCCAGCAGCGGGAGGGACAGGGAGTGGACCCAGTACTTC. It translates to CASSGRDREWTQYF.

This clone was seen more than once but under ten times. This chain uses TRBV2 with TRBJ2-1; the match to TRBD2 covers 8 bases. Germline CDR1 and CDR2: SNHLY and FYNNEI. The CDR3 runs to 14 residues. V was pared by 6 bases and J by 4 bases, with 5 bases of the junction left unmatched. The CDR3 loop reads CASSGTRGYNEQFF. CDR3 coding DNA: TGTGCCAGCAGCGGGACTAGGGGTTACAATGAGCAGTTCTTC.

V usage is TRBV10-3 and J usage is TRBJ1-5, with D perhaps matching TRBD1 (6 bases). The CDR3 totals 14 residues. V was pared by 3 bases and J by 10 bases, with 16 bases between. In germline, CDR1 is ENHRY, CDR2 SYGVKD. In DNA, the CDR3 is TGTGCCATCAGTGAAGGCGGATTGGGGGCACCCCAGCATTTT. This codes for CAISEGGLGAPQHF.